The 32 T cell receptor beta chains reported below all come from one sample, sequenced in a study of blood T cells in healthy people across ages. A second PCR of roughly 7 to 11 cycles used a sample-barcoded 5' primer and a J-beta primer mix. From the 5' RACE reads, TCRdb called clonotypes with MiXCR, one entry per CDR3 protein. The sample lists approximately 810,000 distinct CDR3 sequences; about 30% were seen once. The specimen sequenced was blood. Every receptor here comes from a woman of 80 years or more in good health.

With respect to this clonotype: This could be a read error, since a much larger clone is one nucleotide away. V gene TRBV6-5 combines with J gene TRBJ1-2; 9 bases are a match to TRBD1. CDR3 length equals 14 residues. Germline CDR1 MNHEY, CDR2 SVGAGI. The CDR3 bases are TGTGCCGGCAGTTACTCGGGACAGGGACAAGGCTACACCTTC. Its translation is CAGSYSGQGQGYTF.

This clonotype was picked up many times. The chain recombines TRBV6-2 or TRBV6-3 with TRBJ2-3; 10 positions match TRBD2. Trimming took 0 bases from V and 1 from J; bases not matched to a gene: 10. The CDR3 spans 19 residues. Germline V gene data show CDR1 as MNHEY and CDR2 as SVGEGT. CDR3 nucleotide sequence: TGTGCCAGCAGTTACTCGCCAAGGACTAGCGGCCATGGCACAGATACGCAGTATTTT. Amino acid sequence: CASSYSPRTSGHGTDTQYF.

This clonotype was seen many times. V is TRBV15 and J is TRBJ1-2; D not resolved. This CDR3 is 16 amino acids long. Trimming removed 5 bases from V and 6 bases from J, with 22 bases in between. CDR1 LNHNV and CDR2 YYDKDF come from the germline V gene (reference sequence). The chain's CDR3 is CATSSDSRGIGDGYTF. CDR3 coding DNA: TGTGCCACCAGCTCGGATAGTCGGGGAATCGGGGATGGCTACACCTTC.

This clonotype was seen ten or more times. CDR3 nucleotide sequence: TGTGCCAGCAGTTTACAGGGAAATTCACCCCTCCACTTT. Encoded protein: CASSLQGNSPLHF. V gene TRBV12-3 or TRBV12-4 combines with J gene TRBJ1-6, with D possibly being TRBD1 (5 bases). Trimming removed 2 bases from V and 7 bases from J, with 6 bases in between. The CDR3 runs 13 residues.

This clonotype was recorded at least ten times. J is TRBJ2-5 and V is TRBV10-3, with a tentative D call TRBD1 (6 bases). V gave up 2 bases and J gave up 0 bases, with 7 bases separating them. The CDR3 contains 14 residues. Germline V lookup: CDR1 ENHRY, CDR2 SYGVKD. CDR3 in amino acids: CAISEGQNQETQYF. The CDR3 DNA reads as TGTGCCATCAGTGAGGGACAGAACCAAGAGACCCAGTACTTC.

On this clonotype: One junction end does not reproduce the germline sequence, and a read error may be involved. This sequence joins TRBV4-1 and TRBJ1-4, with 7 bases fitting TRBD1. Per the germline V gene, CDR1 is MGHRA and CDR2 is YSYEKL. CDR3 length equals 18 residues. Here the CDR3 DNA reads TGCGCCAGCAGCCCCAAGGGGGGTCGGCCAGGGGGGAATGAAAAACGGTTTTTT. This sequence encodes CASSPKGGRPGGNEKRFF.

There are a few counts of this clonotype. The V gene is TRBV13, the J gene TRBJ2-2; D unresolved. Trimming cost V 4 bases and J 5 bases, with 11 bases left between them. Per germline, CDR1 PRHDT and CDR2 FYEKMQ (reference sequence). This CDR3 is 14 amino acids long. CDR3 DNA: TGTGCCAGCAGCTCCTTATTCCTGACCGGGGAGCTGTTTTTT. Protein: CASSSLFLTGELFF.

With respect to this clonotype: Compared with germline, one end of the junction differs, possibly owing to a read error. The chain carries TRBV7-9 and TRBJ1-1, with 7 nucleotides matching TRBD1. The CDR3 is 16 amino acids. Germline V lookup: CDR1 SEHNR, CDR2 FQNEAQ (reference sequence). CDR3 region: CAISSLQGPINTEAFF. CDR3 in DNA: TGTGCCATCAGCTCACTACAGGGGCCCATAAACACTGAAGCTTTCTTT.

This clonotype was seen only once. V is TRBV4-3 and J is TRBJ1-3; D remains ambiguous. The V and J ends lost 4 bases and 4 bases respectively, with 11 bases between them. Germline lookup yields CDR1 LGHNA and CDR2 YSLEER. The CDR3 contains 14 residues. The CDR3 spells CASSRVGGGNTIYF. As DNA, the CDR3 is TGCGCCAGCAGCCGGGTGGGAGGGGGAAACACCATATATTTT.

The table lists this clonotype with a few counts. DNA for the CDR3: TGTGCCAGCAGTTACTCCCGGGCTAGCACAGATACGCAGTATTTT. This encodes CASSYSRASTDTQYF. The V gene is TRBV6-5, the J gene TRBJ2-3; D unclear. This CDR3 spans 15 amino acids. V gave up 0 bases and J gave up 0 bases, with 7 bases separating them. In germline, CDR1 is MNHEY, CDR2 SVGAGI.

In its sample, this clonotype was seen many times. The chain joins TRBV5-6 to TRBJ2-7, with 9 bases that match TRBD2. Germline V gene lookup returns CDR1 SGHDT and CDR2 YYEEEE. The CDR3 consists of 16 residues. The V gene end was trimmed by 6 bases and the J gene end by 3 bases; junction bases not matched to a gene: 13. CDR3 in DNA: TGTGCCAGCACCCTCCTCGCTGGGACTAGCCTCTACGAGCAGTACTTC. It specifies CASTLLAGTSLYEQYF.

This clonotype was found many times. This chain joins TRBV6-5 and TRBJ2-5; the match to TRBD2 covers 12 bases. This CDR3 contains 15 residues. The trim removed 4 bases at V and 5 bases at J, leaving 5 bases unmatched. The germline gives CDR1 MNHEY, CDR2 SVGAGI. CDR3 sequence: CASSWTSGEGETQYF. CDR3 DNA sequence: TGTGCCAGCAGTTGGACTAGCGGGGAGGGGGAGACCCAGTACTTC.

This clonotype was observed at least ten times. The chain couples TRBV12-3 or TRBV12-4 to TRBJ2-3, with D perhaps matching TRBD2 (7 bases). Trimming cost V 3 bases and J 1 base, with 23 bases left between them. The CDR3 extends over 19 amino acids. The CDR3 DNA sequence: TGTGCCAGCAGTTTCCGCGCCGTCTATGCGGGGGCTCGCACAGATACGCAGTATTTT. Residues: CASSFRAVYAGARTDTQYF.

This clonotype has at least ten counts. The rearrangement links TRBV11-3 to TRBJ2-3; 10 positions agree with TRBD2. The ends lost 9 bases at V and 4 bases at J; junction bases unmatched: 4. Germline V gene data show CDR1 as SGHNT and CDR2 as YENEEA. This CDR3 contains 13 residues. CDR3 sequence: CASGTSAPDTQYF. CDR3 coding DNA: TGTGCCAGTGGGACTAGCGCTCCAGATACGCAGTATTTT.

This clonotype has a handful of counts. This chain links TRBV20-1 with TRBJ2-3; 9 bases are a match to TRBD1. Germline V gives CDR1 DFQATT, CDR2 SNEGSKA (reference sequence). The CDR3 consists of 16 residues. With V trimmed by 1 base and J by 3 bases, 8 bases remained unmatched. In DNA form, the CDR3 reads TGCAGTGCTAGAGGAAGCGGGACAGGGAAGACAGATACGCAGTATTTT. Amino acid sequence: CSARGSGTGKTDTQYF.

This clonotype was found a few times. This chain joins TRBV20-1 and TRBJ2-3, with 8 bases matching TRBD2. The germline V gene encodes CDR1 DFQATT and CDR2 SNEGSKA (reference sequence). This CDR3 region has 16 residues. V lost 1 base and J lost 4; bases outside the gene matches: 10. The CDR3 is CSARAPLRGGSDTQYF. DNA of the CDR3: TGCAGTGCTAGAGCTCCCCTCCGGGGGGGCTCAGATACGCAGTATTTT.

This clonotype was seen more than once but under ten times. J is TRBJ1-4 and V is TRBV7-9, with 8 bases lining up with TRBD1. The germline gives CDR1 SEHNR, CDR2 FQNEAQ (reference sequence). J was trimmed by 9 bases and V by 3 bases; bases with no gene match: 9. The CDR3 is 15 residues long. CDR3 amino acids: CASSFGFQGAQKLFF. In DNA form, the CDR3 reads TGTGCCAGCAGCTTTGGCTTCCAGGGGGCTCAAAAACTGTTTTTT. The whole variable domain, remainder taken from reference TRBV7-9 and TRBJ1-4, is DTGVSQNPRHKITKRGQNVTFRCDPISEHNRLYWYRQTLGQGPEFLTYFQNEAQLEKSRLLSDRFSAERPKGSFSTLEIQRTEQGDSAMYLCASSFGFQGAQKLFFGSGTQLSVL.

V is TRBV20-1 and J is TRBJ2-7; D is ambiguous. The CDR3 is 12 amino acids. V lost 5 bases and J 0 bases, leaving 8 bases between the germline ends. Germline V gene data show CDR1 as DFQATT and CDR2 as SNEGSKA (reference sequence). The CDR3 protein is CSAHPPSYEQYF. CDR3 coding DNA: TGCAGTGCTCATCCCCCCTCCTACGAGCAGTACTTC.

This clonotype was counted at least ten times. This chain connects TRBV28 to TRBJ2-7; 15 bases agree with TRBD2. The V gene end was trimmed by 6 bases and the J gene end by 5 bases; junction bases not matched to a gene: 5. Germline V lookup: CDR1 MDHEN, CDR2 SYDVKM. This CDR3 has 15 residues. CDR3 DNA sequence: TGTGCCAGCAGAGGACTAGCGGGGGGGCAGGACGAGCAGTACTTC. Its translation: CASRGLAGGQDEQYF.

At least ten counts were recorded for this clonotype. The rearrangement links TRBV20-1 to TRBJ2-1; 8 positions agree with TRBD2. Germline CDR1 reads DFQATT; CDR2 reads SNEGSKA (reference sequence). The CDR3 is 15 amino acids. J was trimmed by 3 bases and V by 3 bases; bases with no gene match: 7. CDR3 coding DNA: TGCAGTGCTAGGGGACGGGGGGGTTACTACAATGAGCAGTTCTTC. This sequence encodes CSARGRGGYYNEQFF.

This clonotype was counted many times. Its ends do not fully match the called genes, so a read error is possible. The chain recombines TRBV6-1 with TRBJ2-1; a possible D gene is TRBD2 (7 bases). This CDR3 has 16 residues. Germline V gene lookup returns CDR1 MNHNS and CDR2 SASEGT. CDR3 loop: CASSEPGGLLYSEQFF. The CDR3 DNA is TGTGCCAGCAGTGAACCGGGGGGCCTCCTTTACAGTGAGCAGTTCTTC.

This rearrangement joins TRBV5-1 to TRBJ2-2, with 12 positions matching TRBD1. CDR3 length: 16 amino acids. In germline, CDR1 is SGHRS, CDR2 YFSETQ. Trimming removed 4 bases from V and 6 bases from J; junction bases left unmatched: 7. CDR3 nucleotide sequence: TGCGCCAGCAGCCCTTTCGGGACAGGGGGCCCCGGGGAGCTGTTTTTT. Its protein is CASSPFGTGGPGELFF.

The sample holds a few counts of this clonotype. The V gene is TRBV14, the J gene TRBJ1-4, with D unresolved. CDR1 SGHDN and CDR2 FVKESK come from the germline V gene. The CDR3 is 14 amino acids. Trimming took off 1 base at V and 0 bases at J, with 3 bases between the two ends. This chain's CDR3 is CASSQVTTNEKLFF. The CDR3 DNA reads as TGTGCCAGCAGCCAAGTAACAACTAATGAAAAACTGTTTTTT.

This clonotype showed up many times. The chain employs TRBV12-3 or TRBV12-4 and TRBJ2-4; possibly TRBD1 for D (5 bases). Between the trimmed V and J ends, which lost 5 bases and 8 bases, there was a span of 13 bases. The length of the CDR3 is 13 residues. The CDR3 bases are TGTGCCAGCAGTCCGACAGAGCCCTACATTCAGTACTTC. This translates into CASSPTEPYIQYF.

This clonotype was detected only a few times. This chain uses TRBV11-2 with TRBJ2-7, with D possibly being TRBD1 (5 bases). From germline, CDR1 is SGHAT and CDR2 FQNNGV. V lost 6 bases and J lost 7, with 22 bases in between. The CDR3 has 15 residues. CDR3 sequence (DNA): TGTGCCAGCAGAGGCCAACAGGCTTCCTACAATGAGCAGTACTTC. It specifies CASRGQQASYNEQYF.

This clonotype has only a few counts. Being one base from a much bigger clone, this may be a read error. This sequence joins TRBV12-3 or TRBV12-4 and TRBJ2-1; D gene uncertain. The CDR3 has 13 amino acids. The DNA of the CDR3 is TGTGCCAGCAGTCCGACGGAGTACAATGTGCAGTTCTTC. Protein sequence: CASSPTEYNVQFF.

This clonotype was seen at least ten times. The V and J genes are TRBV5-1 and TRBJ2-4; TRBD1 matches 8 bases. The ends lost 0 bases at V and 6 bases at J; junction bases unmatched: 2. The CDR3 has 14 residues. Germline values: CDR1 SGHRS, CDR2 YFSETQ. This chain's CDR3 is CASSLEQGANIQYF. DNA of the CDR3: TGCGCCAGCAGCTTGGAGCAGGGGGCAAACATTCAGTACTTC.

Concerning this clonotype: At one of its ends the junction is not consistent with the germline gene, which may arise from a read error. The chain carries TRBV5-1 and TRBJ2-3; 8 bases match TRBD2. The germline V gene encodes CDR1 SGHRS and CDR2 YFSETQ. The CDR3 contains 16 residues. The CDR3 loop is CASTRGGSTRGDTLYF. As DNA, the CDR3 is TGCGCCAGCACCCGGGGGGGGTCCACCAGAGGGGATACGCTGTATTTT.

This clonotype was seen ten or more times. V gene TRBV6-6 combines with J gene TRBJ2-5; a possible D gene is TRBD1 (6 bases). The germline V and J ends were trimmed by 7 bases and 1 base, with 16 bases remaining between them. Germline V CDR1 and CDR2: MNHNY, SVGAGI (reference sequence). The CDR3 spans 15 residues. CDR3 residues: CASNEHREIQETQYF. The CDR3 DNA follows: TGTGCCAGCAACGAACACAGGGAGATCCAAGAGACCCAGTACTTC.

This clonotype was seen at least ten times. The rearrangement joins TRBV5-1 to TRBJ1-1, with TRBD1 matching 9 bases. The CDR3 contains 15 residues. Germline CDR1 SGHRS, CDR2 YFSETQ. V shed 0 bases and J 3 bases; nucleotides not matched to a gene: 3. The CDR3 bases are TGCGCCAGCAGCTTGGGACAGGGGGTCGACACTGAAGCTTTCTTT. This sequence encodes CASSLGQGVDTEAFF.

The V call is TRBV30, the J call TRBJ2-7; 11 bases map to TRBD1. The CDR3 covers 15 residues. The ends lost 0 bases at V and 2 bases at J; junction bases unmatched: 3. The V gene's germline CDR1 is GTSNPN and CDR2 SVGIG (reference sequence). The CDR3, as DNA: TGTGCCTGGAGTGTACCGGGACAGGGGGCCTACGAGCAGTACTTC. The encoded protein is CAWSVPGQGAYEQYF.

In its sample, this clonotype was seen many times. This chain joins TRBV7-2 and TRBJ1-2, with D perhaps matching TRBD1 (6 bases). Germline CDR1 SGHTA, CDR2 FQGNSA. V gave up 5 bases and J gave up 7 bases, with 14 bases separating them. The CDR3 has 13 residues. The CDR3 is CASSKGHQVGYTF. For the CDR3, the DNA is TGTGCCAGCAGCAAGGGACATCAGGTTGGCTACACCTTC.